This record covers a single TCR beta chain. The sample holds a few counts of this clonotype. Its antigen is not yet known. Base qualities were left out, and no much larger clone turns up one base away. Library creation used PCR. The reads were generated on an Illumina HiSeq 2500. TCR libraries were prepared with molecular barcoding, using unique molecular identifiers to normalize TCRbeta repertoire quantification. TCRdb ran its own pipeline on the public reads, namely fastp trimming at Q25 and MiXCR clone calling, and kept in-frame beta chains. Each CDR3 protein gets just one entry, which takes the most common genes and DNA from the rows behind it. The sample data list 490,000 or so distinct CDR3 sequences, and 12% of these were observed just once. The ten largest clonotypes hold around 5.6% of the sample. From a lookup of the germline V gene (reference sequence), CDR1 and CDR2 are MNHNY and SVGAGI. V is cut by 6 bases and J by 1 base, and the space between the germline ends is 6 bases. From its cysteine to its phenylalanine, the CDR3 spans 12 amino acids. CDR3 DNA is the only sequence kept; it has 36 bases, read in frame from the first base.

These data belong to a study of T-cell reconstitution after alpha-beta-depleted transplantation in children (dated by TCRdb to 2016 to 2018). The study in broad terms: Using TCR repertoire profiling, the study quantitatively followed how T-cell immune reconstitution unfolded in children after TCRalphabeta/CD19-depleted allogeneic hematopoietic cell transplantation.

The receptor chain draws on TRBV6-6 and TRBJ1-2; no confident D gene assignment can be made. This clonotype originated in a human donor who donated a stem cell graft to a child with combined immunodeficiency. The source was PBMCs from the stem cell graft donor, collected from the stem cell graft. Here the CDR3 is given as CASSEYNYGYTF. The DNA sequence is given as TGTGCCAGCAGCGAGTATAACTATGGCTACACCTTC.